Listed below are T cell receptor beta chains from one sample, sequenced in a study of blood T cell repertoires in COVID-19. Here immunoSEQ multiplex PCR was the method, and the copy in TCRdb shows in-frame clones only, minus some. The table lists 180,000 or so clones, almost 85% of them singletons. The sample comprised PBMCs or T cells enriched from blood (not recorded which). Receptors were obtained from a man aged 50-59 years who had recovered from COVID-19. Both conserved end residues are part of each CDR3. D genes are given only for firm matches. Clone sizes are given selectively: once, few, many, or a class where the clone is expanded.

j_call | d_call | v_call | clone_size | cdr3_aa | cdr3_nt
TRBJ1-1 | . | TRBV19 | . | CASSLLTGMNTEAFF | TGTGCCAGTAGTCTCCTGACGGGGATGAACACTGAAGCTTTCTTT
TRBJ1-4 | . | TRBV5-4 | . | CASSLAGGRGNEKLFF | TGTGCCAGCAGCTTGGCGGGGGGGAGGGGTAATGAAAAACTGTTTTTT
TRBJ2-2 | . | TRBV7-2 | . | CASSPRGTGTGELFF | TGTGCCAGCAGCCCCCGGGGGACCGGCACCGGGGAGCTGTTTTTT
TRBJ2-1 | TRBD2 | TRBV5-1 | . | CASSLSGLEGYNEQFF | TGCGCCAGCAGCTTGAGCGGACTAGAGGGATACAATGAGCAGTTCTTC
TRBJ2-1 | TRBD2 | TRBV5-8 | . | CASSLPGLQAYNEQFF | TGTGCCAGCAGCTTGCCGGGACTACAAGCTTACAATGAGCAGTTCTTC
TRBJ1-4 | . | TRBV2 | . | CASSWGPNEKLFF | TGTGCCAGCAGTTGGGGGCCTAATGAAAAACTGTTTTTT
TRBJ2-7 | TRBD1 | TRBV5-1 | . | CASSLAIQNRGPNEQYF | TGCGCCAGCAGCTTGGCCATTCAGAACAGGGGGCCGAACGAGCAGTACTTC
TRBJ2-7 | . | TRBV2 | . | CASSRSEGTNEQYF | TGTGCCAGCAGTAGATCAGAGGGAACCAACGAGCAGTACTTC
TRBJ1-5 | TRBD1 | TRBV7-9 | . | CASSTQGGTSQPQHF | TGTGCCAGCAGTACACAGGGGGGGACAAGTCAGCCCCAGCATTTT
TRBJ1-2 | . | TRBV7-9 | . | CASTFGENYGYTF | TGTGCCAGCACCTTCGGGGAGAACTATGGCTACACCTTC
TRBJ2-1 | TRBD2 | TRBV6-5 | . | CASISGGTSGREFF | TGTGCCAGCATCTCCGGGGGGACTAGCGGAAGGGAGTTCTTC
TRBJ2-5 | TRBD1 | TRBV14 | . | CASSPRQGTPLWGTQYF | TGTGCCAGCAGCCCTAGACAGGGGACGCCTTTATGGGGGACCCAGTACTTC
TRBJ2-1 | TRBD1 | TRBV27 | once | CASSYPDRGRGYNEQFF | TGTGCCAGCAGCTACCCGGACAGGGGACGAGGGTACAATGAGCAGTTCTTC
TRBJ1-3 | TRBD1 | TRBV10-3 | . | CAISELQGAGDTIYF | TGTGCCATCAGTGAGTTGCAGGGGGCTGGGGACACCATATATTTT
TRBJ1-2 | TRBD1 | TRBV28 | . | CASSSAEGAFARYTF | TGTGCCAGCAGTTCCGCAGAGGGGGCATTTGCTCGCTACACCTTC
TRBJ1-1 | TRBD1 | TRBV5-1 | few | CASSSGLTGGPLTEAFF | TGCGCCAGCAGCTCTGGCCTTACAGGGGGACCCCTCACTGAAGCTTTCTTT
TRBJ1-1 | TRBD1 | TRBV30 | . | CACQGVPTLIF | TGTGCCTGCCAGGGGGTCCCAACTTTAATCTTT
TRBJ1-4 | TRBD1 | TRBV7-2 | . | CASSPGQGNEKLFF | TGTGCCAGCAGCCCGGGACAGGGTAATGAAAAACTGTTTTTT
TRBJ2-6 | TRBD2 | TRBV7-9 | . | CASSFDRGVRTGANVLTF | TGTGCCAGCAGCTTTGATCGGGGGGTACGGACTGGGGCCAACGTCCTGACTTTC
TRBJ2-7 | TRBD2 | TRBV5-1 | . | CASSLGTSGSHEQYF | TGCGCCAGCAGCTTGGGGACTAGCGGGAGCCACGAGCAGTACTTC
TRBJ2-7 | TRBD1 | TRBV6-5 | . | CASRGTASYEQYF | TGTGCCAGCAGAGGGACAGCCTCCTACGAGCAGTACTTC
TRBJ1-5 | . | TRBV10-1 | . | CASIQDADSNQPQHF | TGCGCCAGCATACAGGACGCGGATAGCAATCAGCCCCAGCATTTT
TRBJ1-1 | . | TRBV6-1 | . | CASSESHTEAFF | TGTGCCAGCAGTGAGAGCCACACTGAAGCTTTCTTT
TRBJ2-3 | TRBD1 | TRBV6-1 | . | CASSESQGAADTQYF | TGTGCCAGCAGTGAAAGTCAGGGGGCCGCAGATACGCAGTATTTT
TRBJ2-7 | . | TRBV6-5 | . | CASSFEARFFYEQYF | TGTGCCAGCAGTTTCGAAGCTAGGTTTTTCTACGAGCAGTACTTC
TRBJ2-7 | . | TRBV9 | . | CASSVVGQGLAYEQYF | TGTGCCAGCAGCGTAGTCGGTCAGGGGCTCGCCTACGAGCAGTACTTC
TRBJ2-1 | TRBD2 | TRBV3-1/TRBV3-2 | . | CASSPLGTSGRFNEQFF | TGTGCCAGCAGCCCCCTGGGGACTAGCGGGAGGTTTAATGAGCAGTTCTTC
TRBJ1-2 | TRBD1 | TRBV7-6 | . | CASSSDRGGGYGYTF | TGTGCCAGCAGCTCCGACAGGGGAGGTGGCTATGGCTACACCTTC
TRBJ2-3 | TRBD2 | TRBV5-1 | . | CASSPDVAGGSTDTQYF | TGCGCCAGCAGCCCGGATGTGGCGGGGGGGAGCACAGATACGCAGTATTTT
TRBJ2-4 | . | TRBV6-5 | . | CASSLEGSKNIQYF | TGTGCCAGCAGTTTGGAGGGCAGCAAAAACATTCAGTACTTC
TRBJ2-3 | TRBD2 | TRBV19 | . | CASSTSLAGGSDTQYF | TGTGCCAGTAGTACCTCACTAGCGGGGGGCTCAGATACGCAGTATTTT
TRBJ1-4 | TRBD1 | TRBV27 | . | CASSRKGGQGWEKLFF | TGTGCCAGCAGTCGTAAGGGGGGACAGGGGTGGGAAAAACTGTTTTTT
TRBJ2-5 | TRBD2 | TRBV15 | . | CATSRVLLALKEETQYF | TGTGCCACCAGCAGAGTCTTACTAGCGCTTAAGGAAGAGACCCAGTACTTC
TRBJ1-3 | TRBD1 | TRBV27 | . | CASRDSGANTIYF | TGTGCCAGCCGGGACAGCGGCGCCAACACCATATATTTT
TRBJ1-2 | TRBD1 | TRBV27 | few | CASRGQSVGGYTF | TGTGCCAGCAGGGGACAGTCTGTAGGGGGCTACACCTTC
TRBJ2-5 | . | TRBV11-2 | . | CASSLGLYETQYF | TGTGCCAGCAGCTTGGGACTCTACGAGACCCAGTACTTC